Listed here are 29 T cell receptor beta chains from one sample, sequenced in a study of cytomegalovirus exposure and HLA in healthy donors. It was with 60 Vbeta and 13 Jbeta primers that the PCR ran. The table came from immunoSEQ multiplex PCR; TCRdb's copy has only in-frame clones and leaves some out. The sample consists of 95,000 to 150,000 clones, 15% to 17% of them appearing once. Material: PBMCs. The receptor source for this set is a woman under 30 in good health and CMV-seronegative.

The chain employs TRBV30 and TRBJ2-5; a weak D match, TRBD2 (6 bases). In germline, CDR1 is GTSNPN, CDR2 SVGIG (reference sequence). V was cut by 7 bases and J by 2 bases, with 17 bases left in between. The CDR3 totals 14 residues. The CDR3 protein is CASRGGRQQETQYF. CDR3 DNA sequence: TGTGCCTCGAGAGGAGGGCGCCAGCAAGAGACCCAGTACTTC. The complete variable domain, with remaining parts taken from reference TRBV30 and TRBJ2-5, reads SQTIHQWPATLVQPVGSPLSLECTVEGTSNPNLYWYRQAAGRGLQLLFYSVGIGQISSEVPQNLSASRPQDRQFILSSKKLLLSDSGFYLCASRGGRQQETQYFGPGTRLLVL.

The V call is TRBV30, the J call TRBJ1-3; no clear D. V was trimmed by 1 base and J by 2 bases, leaving 15 bases between them. The CDR3 runs 16 residues. Germline V gene data show CDR1 as GTSNPN and CDR2 as SVGIG (reference sequence). CDR3 in amino acids: CAWSATRHRTGNTIYF. The CDR3 DNA reads as TGTGCCTGGAGTGCAACCCGACATAGGACTGGAAACACCATATATTTT.

The table lists this clone with a few counts. This chain joins TRBV5-8 and TRBJ1-2; possibly TRBD1 for D (5 bases). CDR3 length: 14 amino acids. Germline V gene data show CDR1 as SGHTS and CDR2 as YDEGEE. V was shortened by 1 base and J by 6 bases, with 13 bases between the two germline ends. The DNA for the CDR3 is TGTGCCAGCAGCTTGACGTGGGGACTGCATGGCTACACCTTC. Translating it yields CASSLTWGLHGYTF.

A few counts support this clone. CDR3 in amino acids: CASSQDSYEQYF. The CDR3 DNA reads TGTGCCAGCAGCCAGGACAGTTACGAGCAGTACTTC. The V gene is TRBV6-6, the J gene TRBJ2-7; maybe TRBD1 (6 bases). Trimming removed 6 bases at V and 4 bases at J, with 10 bases between. CDR3 length: 12 amino acids. Germline CDR1 is MNHNY and CDR2 is SVGAGI (reference sequence).

V gene TRBV4-3 combines with J gene TRBJ2-2; D is possibly TRBD1 (6 bases). The CDR3 is 15 amino acids. The V and J ends lost 5 bases and 0 bases respectively, with 10 bases between them. CDR1 and CDR2 from the germline V gene are LGHNA and YSLEER. The CDR3 region is CASSVSGANTGELFF. CDR3 DNA: TGCGCCAGCAGCGTTTCAGGGGCGAACACCGGGGAGCTGTTTTTT.

The chain uses TRBV4-2 and TRBJ2-7; 8 nucleotides align to TRBD1. CDR3 size: 16 residues. With 4 bases clipped from V and 7 bases from J, the junction kept 15 bases outside the gene matches. Germline CDR1 and CDR2: LGHNA and YNFKEQ. The CDR3 loop reads CASSRPGQGGSGEQYF. The CDR3 coding sequence is TGTGCCAGCAGCCGCCCAGGACAGGGAGGCTCGGGAGAGCAGTACTTC.

This clone has only a few counts. V is TRBV5-4 and J is TRBJ2-3, with TRBD2 identical over 10 bases. The ends lost 5 bases at V and 6 bases at J; junction bases unmatched: 6. Germline CDR1 is SGHNT and CDR2 is YYREEE (reference sequence). This CDR3 region has 14 residues. In DNA form, the CDR3 reads TGTGCCAGCAGACCCGGACTAGCGGACGATACGCAGTATTTT. Translated: CASRPGLADDTQYF.

The rearrangement joins TRBV9 to TRBJ2-1, with D perhaps TRBD1 (6 bases). Looked up from germline, CDR1 is SGDLS and CDR2 is YYNGEE. This CDR3 is built from 15 residues. V lost 1 base and J 0 bases, leaving 8 bases between the germline ends. CDR3: CASSVTGSSYNEQFF. The CDR3 DNA reads as TGTGCCAGCAGCGTAACAGGGAGCTCCTACAATGAGCAGTTCTTC. The variable domain in full, completed from reference TRBV9 and TRBJ2-1, reads DSGVTQTPKHLITATGQRVTLRCSPRSGDLSVYWYQQSLDQGLQFLIQYYNGEERAKGNILERFSAQQFPDLHSELNLSSLELGDSALYFCASSVTGSSYNEQFFGPGTRLTVL.

This clone has a handful of counts. CDR3 sequence: CAISDGTSGFEQYF. The CDR3, as DNA: TGTGCCATCAGTGACGGGACTAGCGGCTTCGAGCAGTACTTC. The rearrangement uses TRBV10-3 and TRBJ2-7; 11 bases are shared with TRBD2. The CDR3 is 14 amino acids. V was clipped by 3 bases and J by 6 bases; unmatched bases: 4. The V gene's germline CDR1 is ENHRY and CDR2 SYGVKD.

This clone has more than one count but fewer than ten. The chain recombines TRBV27 with TRBJ1-2, with TRBD1 as a possible D gene (6 bases). This CDR3 comprises 13 residues. Between the trimmed V and J ends, which lost 8 bases and 5 bases, there was a span of 15 bases. Per the germline V gene, CDR1 is MNHEY and CDR2 is SMNVEV (reference sequence). The CDR3 nucleotides are TGTGCCAGCTCCCCAGGGGCCATGTATGGCTACACCTTC. Translation: CASSPGAMYGYTF.

This clone has only a few counts. This chain joins TRBV28 and TRBJ2-7; TRBD2 aligns across 11 bases. CDR1 is MDHEN and CDR2 is SYDVKM in the germline V gene. Trimming took 7 bases from V and 7 from J; bases not matched to a gene: 9. The CDR3 has 14 residues. The CDR3 loop reads CASIRSGRVVEQYF. The CDR3 nucleotides read TGTGCCAGCATCCGTAGCGGGAGGGTGGTAGAGCAGTACTTC.

The V and J genes are TRBV19 and TRBJ2-5; 11 nucleotides align to TRBD1. The V segment lost 5 bases and the J segment 1 base; nucleotides outside the gene matches: 9. CDR3 size: 17 residues. CDR1 and CDR2 from the germline V gene are LNHDA and SQIVND (reference sequence). The CDR3 region is CASSLGTGGGPQETQYF. The CDR3 nucleotides are TGTGCCAGTAGTTTGGGGACAGGGGGAGGACCCCAAGAGACCCAGTACTTC. The variable domain in full, with the rest retrieved from reference TRBV19 and TRBJ2-5, is DGGITQSPKYLFRKEGQNVTLSCEQNLNHDAMYWYRQDPGQGLRLIYYSQIVNDFQKGDIAEGYSVSREKKESFPLTVTSAQKNPTAFYLCASSLGTGGGPQETQYFGPGTRLLVL.

This clone occurred a few times. The chain recombines TRBV2 with TRBJ2-1; tentatively, D is TRBD1 (6 bases). Trimming took off 2 bases at V and 8 bases at J, with 13 bases between the two ends. CDR1 is SNHLY and CDR2 is FYNNEI in the germline V gene. The CDR3 spans 14 residues. CDR3 in DNA: TGTGCCAGCAGTGAATTAGGGGGTCGGCATGAGCAGTTCTTC. Translating gives CASSELGGRHEQFF.

The chain links TRBV28 to TRBJ1-5; the match to TRBD1 covers 10 bases. Trimming removed 4 bases from V and 8 bases from J; junction bases left unmatched: 8. Germline CDR1 reads MDHEN; CDR2 reads SYDVKM. The CDR3 totals 15 residues. CDR3 sequence: CASSSPGQGREPQHF. CDR3 coding DNA: TGTGCCAGCAGTTCACCGGGACAGGGGCGGGAGCCCCAGCATTTT. The variable domain in full, with the rest retrieved from reference TRBV28 and TRBJ1-5, is DVKVTQSSRYLVKRTGEKVFLECVQDMDHENMFWYRQDPGLGLRLIYFSYDVKMKEKGDIPEGYSVSREKKERFSLILESASTNQTSMYLCASSSPGQGREPQHFGDGTRLSIL.

Only a few counts were recorded for this clone. This chain links TRBV19 with TRBJ1-6; D unresolved. The CDR3 is 14 amino acids. CDR1 and CDR2 from the germline V gene are LNHDA and SQIVND (reference sequence). V gave up 8 bases and J gave up 7 bases, with 15 bases separating them. CDR3 protein: CASSDQHGNSPLHF. The CDR3 DNA sequence: TGTGCCAGTTCTGACCAGCACGGGAATTCACCCCTCCACTTT.

The rearrangement uses TRBV4-2 and TRBJ2-3; 8 bases match TRBD2. This CDR3 has 16 amino acids. CDR1 and CDR2 (germline): LGHNA, YNFKEQ. V lost 3 bases to trimming and J lost 5 bases; unmatched junction nucleotides: 10. The CDR3 loop is CASSHYSGTSRDTQYF. CDR3 DNA sequence: TGTGCCAGCAGCCACTATAGCGGGACCTCACGAGATACGCAGTATTTT.

The chain recombines TRBV5-1 with TRBJ2-1; perhaps TRBD2 as D (5 bases). The CDR3 consists of 13 residues. Per the germline V gene, CDR1 is SGHRS and CDR2 is YFSETQ. Trimming removed 2 bases from V and 6 bases from J, with 9 bases in between. Written as DNA, the CDR3 is TGCGCCAGCAGCTTCCCGGGAACCAATGAGCAGTTCTTC. It codes for CASSFPGTNEQFF.

V usage is TRBV6-7 and J usage is TRBJ2-7; TRBD1 matches 11 bases. TRBV6-7 is labeled an ORF, and its function is uncertain. There are 14 residues in the CDR3. V trimming: 7 bases; J trimming: 6 bases; junction bases outside the gene matches: 8. The CDR3 sequence: CASKRDRGNAEQYF. The CDR3 region has the DNA TGTGCCAGCAAACGGGACAGGGGGAACGCCGAGCAGTACTTC.

The chain links TRBV5-1 to TRBJ1-2; the match to TRBD1 covers 9 bases. V shed 4 bases, J shed 0 bases, and the junction held 4 bases outside the gene matches. Germline loops: CDR1 SGHRS, CDR2 YFSETQ. The CDR3 spans 15 residues. DNA for the CDR3: TGCGCCAGCAGCAAACAGGGGGCGGCTAACTATGGCTACACCTTC. This sequence encodes CASSKQGAANYGYTF.

The chain uses TRBV28 and TRBJ1-2, with 9 bases aligning to TRBD1. CDR3 length equals 14 residues. V dropped 5 bases and J dropped 4; count of bases not matched to a gene: 5. The germline gives CDR1 MDHEN, CDR2 SYDVKM. CDR3 coding DNA: TGTGCCAGCAGTCTACCGGGACAGGGCTATGGCTACACCTTC. Translation: CASSLPGQGYGYTF.

This clone has a handful of counts. The chain uses TRBV4-1 and TRBJ1-2; 8 nucleotides line up with TRBD1. The CDR3 is made up of 17 amino acids. Germline CDR1 reads MGHRA; CDR2 reads YSYEKL. J lost 5 bases, V lost 1 base, and 12 bases had no gene match. The CDR3 spells CASSQVQDRELSYGYTF. The CDR3 DNA sequence: TGCGCCAGCAGCCAAGTTCAGGACAGGGAACTTTCATATGGCTACACCTTC.

This chain uses TRBV2 with TRBJ1-4, with TRBD1 as a possible D gene (5 bases). The V end lost 4 bases, the J end lost 10 bases, and 7 bases lay between the germline ends. CDR1 and CDR2 (germline): SNHLY, FYNNEI. This CDR3 contains 11 residues. In DNA, the CDR3 is TGTGCCAGCAGTGGACAGAGAAAACTGTTTTTT. Its protein product is CASSGQRKLFF.

This clone was detected a few times. At one of its ends the junction is not consistent with the germline gene, which may arise from a read error. The chain employs TRBV27 and TRBJ2-7; tentative D call: TRBD1 (5 bases). The CDR3 sequence is 14 residues long. CDR1 MNHEY and CDR2 SMNVEV come from the germline V gene (reference sequence). The CDR3 DNA reads as TGTGCCAGCAGTTTAGGAAAGGGGCCCTACGAGAAGTACTTC. Translation gives CASSLGKGPYEKYF.

This clone was recorded a few times. This rearrangement joins TRBV5-4 to TRBJ1-6, with a possible D match to TRBD1 (5 bases). Between the trimmed V and J ends, which lost 2 bases and 9 bases, there was a span of 15 bases. CDR3 size: 15 residues. From germline, CDR1 is SGHNT and CDR2 YYREEE (reference sequence). CDR3 region: CASSLASGNSSPLHF. The CDR3 coding sequence is TGTGCCAGCAGCTTAGCCTCAGGGAATAGTTCACCCCTCCACTTT.

V and J are TRBV15 and TRBJ1-4; D unresolved. The CDR3 length is 14 residues. The ends were cut back, 0 bases at V and 4 bases at J, with 6 bases in the middle. The germline CDR1 and CDR2 sequences are LNHNV and YYDKDF (reference sequence). The DNA for the CDR3 is TGTGCCACCAGCAGAGATCTATTTAATGAAAAACTGTTTTTT. Translated, it gives CATSRDLFNEKLFF. Looking up the rest from reference TRBV15 and TRBJ1-4 gives the full variable domain: DAMVIQNPRYQVTQFGKPVTLSCSQTLNHNVMYWYQQKSSQAPKLLFHYYDKDFNNEADTPDNFQSRRPNTSFCFLDIRSPGLGDTAMYLCATSRDLFNEKLFFGSGTQLSVL.

This clone has more than one count but fewer than ten. V is TRBV11-3 and J is TRBJ2-3; possible D gene TRBD1, 6 bases. The V gene lost 5 bases and the J gene lost 5 bases, with 14 bases spanning the gap. The CDR3 totals 14 residues. The V gene's germline CDR1 is SGHNT and CDR2 YENEEA. The CDR3 sequence is CASSPGHPGDTQYF. For the CDR3, the DNA is TGTGCCAGCAGCCCGGGACACCCGGGAGATACGCAGTATTTT.

V gene TRBV6-1 combines with J gene TRBJ2-2; D uncertain. Germline assignment: CDR1 MNHNS and CDR2 SASEGT. The CDR3 totals 15 residues. V was clipped by 4 bases and J by 2 bases, with 11 bases between them. This CDR3 reads CASSGARSNTGELFF. The CDR3 DNA sequence: TGTGCCAGCAGTGGCGCAAGAAGTAACACCGGGGAGCTGTTTTTT.

The chain combines TRBV5-1 with TRBJ1-2; 7 nucleotides match TRBD1. The CDR3 has 15 amino acids. Per germline, CDR1 SGHRS and CDR2 YFSETQ. With V trimmed by 0 bases and J by 4 bases, 6 bases remained unmatched. In nucleotides, the CDR3 is TGCGCCAGCAGCTTGGGACAGGGAAACCTCTATGGCTACACCTTC. Amino acids: CASSLGQGNLYGYTF. Based on the CDR3 plus reference TRBV5-1 and TRBJ1-2, the full variable domain is KAGVTQTPRYLIKTRGQQVTLSCSPISGHRSVSWYQQTPGQGLQFLFEYFSETQRNKGNFPGRFSGRQFSNSRSEMNVSTLELGDSALYLCASSLGQGNLYGYTFGSGTRLTVV.

The chain recombines TRBV6-6 with TRBJ2-1; D might be TRBD2 (6 bases). V was clipped by 6 bases and J by 5 bases, with 11 bases between them. Germline CDR1 is MNHNY and CDR2 is SVGAGI (reference sequence). The CDR3 is 13 amino acids. The chain's CDR3 is CASRLRENNEQFF. The CDR3 nucleotides read TGTGCCAGCAGGCTCCGGGAGAACAATGAGCAGTTCTTC.